The source of this T cell receptor beta chain is a study of identical twins (dated by TCRdb to the mid-2010s). The study in broad terms: To test whether fetal clonotypes persist, this study deep-sequenced TCR alpha and beta repertoires from monozygotic twins, from unrelated adults of various ages, and from cord blood. Replicate twin experiments were performed at different times using different library preparation protocols to rule out contamination.

Trimming costs V 2 bases and J 5 bases, and their ends lie 10 bases apart. Including the terminal cysteine and phenylalanine, the CDR3 comprises 13 residues. Just CDR3 DNA is preserved here, 39 bases in frame from base 1. CDR1 and CDR2 (DFQATT, SNEGSKA) derive from the germline V gene (reference sequence). To prepare the library, 5' RACE was applied. Reads for this sample came from an Illumina HiSeq 2000. Template switching added a universal primer binding site, and the final cDNA carried a unique molecular identifier that allowed TCR cDNA molecules to be counted accurately. First-strand cDNA for TCR alpha and beta chains was synthesized from specific primers in the conserved constant-segment region. To control for contamination, each cDNA library was double barcoded with a SMART-Mk sample barcode plus Illumina barcodes. TruSeq adapter sequences along with Illumina sample barcodes were introduced in two successive PCR steps. TCR alpha and beta cDNA libraries were sequenced on the Illumina HiSeq platform with custom primers. Per the authors' processing: Unique molecular identifiers were extracted from raw reads with MiGEC, and CDR3 positions were determined with MiXCR. Recombination models were inferred per individual with the repgenHMM and IGoR tools using an EM algorithm. The analysis of shared clonotypes was done with the tcR package in R, with sharing normalized by the product of cloneset sizes. Out-of-frame nonproductive sequences were analyzed to study raw recombination free of thymic and clonal selection effects. The public sequencing data were trimmed at Q25 with fastp and processed into clonotypes with MiXCR by TCRdb, which kept only in-frame beta chains. Rows with one shared CDR3 protein collapse into an entry with the most common genes and DNA. The V and J calls follow TCRdb's processing rather than the paper's. In this sample the table shows about 920,000 distinct CDR3 sequences, about 12% of which occur a single time. Around 1.5% of the sample is taken by the ten largest.

Beyond this particular receptor, the publication reports: Because the same donors could not be followed over many years, conclusions were based on cross-sectional statistical analysis. In beta out-of-frame sequences, excess twin sharing was weaker, because having fewer shared sequences lowered the signal-to-noise ratio. Compared with coincidental sharing between unrelated individuals, an excess of low generation-probability sequences was observed among out-of-frame TCR alpha sequences shared between twins. Zero-insertion analyses could be partly confounded by invariant T cells such as MAIT and iNKT, although diverse VJ usage argued against such confounding for most clonotypes. In monozygotic twins, out-of-frame TCR alpha sharing was systematically underestimated by recombination models, although the models agreed with sharing between unrelated individuals. Fewer insertions were carried by abundant cord blood beta clonotypes, a similar but weaker trend appeared in young adult naive repertoires, and no such trend appeared in memory repertoires.

All donors were healthy Caucasians. Three pairs of female monozygotic twins, all aged roughly 18 to 30 years, were included in the twin cohort. Peripheral blood mononuclear cells were the source from which RNA for the TCR libraries was isolated. This clonotype was detected a few times. Its cognate antigen has yet to be identified. Base qualities are not recorded, but no much larger clone differs from it by a single base. These same records also appear under a second study, on yellow fever vaccine responses in identical twins. The second study, in turn, reports: According to the authors, the vaccine-induced T cell response in identical twins seemed to be partly convergent and partly specific to each individual. Focusing on identical twins, the study followed the T cell clones that responded to the vaccine, and did so with precision.

The chain joins TRBV20-1 to TRBJ2-1; TRBD1 is a possible D gene, resting on 6 matching bases. The clonotype comes from a woman aged 18-35 years in good health. Input material: PBMCs. The CDR3 has the sequence CSARKDSDNEQFF. The DNA sequence is given as TGCAGTGCTAGAAAGGACAGCGACAATGAGCAGTTCTTC.